These T cell receptor beta chains were read from a single sample in a study of blood T cell repertoires in COVID-19. TCRdb's table, derived via immunoSEQ multiplex PCR, lists solely in-frame clones and lacks some. The sample comprises 150,000 to 200,000 clones, roughly 80% of which are singletons, and 17% rests with the top ten. Sequenced: PBMCs or T cells enriched from blood (not recorded which). The receptors shown here come from a woman in her 50s who had recovered from COVID-19. Both conserved end residues are part of each CDR3. Each record gives: D gene, clone size, V gene, J gene, CDR3 length, CDR3 protein, CDR3 DNA. A D gene is named only where the DNA matches it firmly. Clone size is given for some rows only: seen once, a few or many times, or a class if the clone is expanded.

NA	NA	TRBV5-1	TRBJ1-1	15	CASSLYITGNTEAFF	TGCGCCAGCAGCTTGTACATTACAGGGAACACTGAAGCTTTCTTT
TRBD2	NA	TRBV5-1	TRBJ2-2	16	CASSLRTSGSGGELFF	TGCGCCAGCAGCTTGCGGACTAGCGGGAGTGGCGGGGAGCTGTTTTTT
NA	NA	TRBV28	TRBJ1-2	11	CASSLGDGYTF	TGTGCCAGCAGTTTAGGAGATGGCTACACCTTC
TRBD2	few	TRBV6-2/TRBV6-3	TRBJ2-1	18	CASSYREGGLAGGYEQFF	TGTGCCAGCAGTTATAGGGAGGGCGGACTAGCGGGAGGGTATGAGCAGTTCTTC
TRBD2	few	TRBV9	TRBJ2-3	16	CASSVESSGATGTQYF	TGTGCCAGCAGCGTAGAATCTAGCGGAGCCACCGGCACGCAGTATTTT
TRBD1	NA	TRBV27	TRBJ2-7	16	CASSLTPAGGPYEQYF	TGTGCCAGCAGTTTAACCCCGGCAGGGGGCCCCTACGAGCAGTACTTC
TRBD1	NA	TRBV10-2	TRBJ1-4	15	CASSESGTGSEKLFF	TGCGCCAGCAGTGAGTCAGGGACAGGGAGTGAAAAACTGTTTTTT
NA	NA	TRBV6-5	TRBJ2-7	12	CASSLLVYEQYF	TGTGCCAGCAGCCTCCTAGTCTACGAGCAGTACTTC
TRBD2	NA	TRBV10-3	TRBJ2-7	15	CAIRTSGGTFYEQYF	TGTGCCATCAGGACTAGCGGGGGAACTTTCTACGAGCAGTACTTC
NA	few	TRBV2	TRBJ2-2	14	CASSAETLTGELFF	TGTGCCAGCAGCGCGGAAACTCTAACCGGGGAGCTGTTTTTT
TRBD1	NA	TRBV28	TRBJ2-1	16	CASSPPAPTGYHEQFF	TGTGCCAGCAGTCCCCCAGCCCCGACAGGGTACCATGAGCAGTTCTTC
TRBD1	NA	TRBV14	TRBJ1-2	13	CASRPGQAYGYTF	TGTGCCAGCAGGCCGGGACAGGCCTATGGCTACACCTTC
NA	few	TRBV11-2	TRBJ2-3	15	CASSLDPTDTDTQYF	TGTGCCAGCAGCTTAGATCCCACAGACACAGATACGCAGTATTTT
NA	NA	TRBV6-5	TRBJ1-5	11	CASSYSQAQHF	TGTGCCAGCAGTTACTCACAGGCCCAGCATTTT
TRBD1	NA	TRBV7-9	TRBJ2-5	15	CASSLGQGGQETQYF	TGTGCCAGCAGCTTAGGACAGGGTGGTCAAGAGACCCAGTACTTC
NA	NA	TRBV12-5	TRBJ2-1	17	CASGLSLDGNSYNEQFF	TGTGCTAGTGGTTTGTCCCTGGACGGGAACTCCTACAATGAGCAGTTCTTC
NA	NA	TRBV3-1/TRBV3-2	TRBJ2-3	13	CASSQASTNTQYF	TGTGCCAGCAGCCAAGCTTCTACGAATACGCAGTATTTT
TRBD2	once	TRBV7-3	TRBJ2-1	16	CASSIPASGAYNEQFF	TGTGCCAGCAGCATCCCGGCTAGCGGAGCCTACAATGAGCAGTTCTTC
TRBD2	NA	TRBV5-1	TRBJ2-1	17	CASSLVGGGLSYNEQFF	TGCGCCAGCAGCTTGGTTGGGGGAGGGCTCTCCTACAATGAGCAGTTCTTC
NA	NA	TRBV15	TRBJ1-4	17	CATSRDRTVATNEKLFF	TGTGCCACCAGCAGAGATCGGACAGTTGCAACTAATGAAAAACTGTTTTTT
TRBD2	NA	TRBV6-2/TRBV6-3	TRBJ2-1	16	CASSRRAGGSYNEQFF	TGTGCCAGCAGTCGTCGAGCGGGAGGGTCCTACAATGAGCAGTTCTTC
TRBD2	NA	TRBV6-2/TRBV6-3	TRBJ2-5	15	CASSTPHSGRETQYF	TGTGCCAGCAGTACCCCCCATAGCGGGAGGGAGACCCAGTACTTC
TRBD2	NA	TRBV29-1	TRBJ2-3	15	CSVLKAGGWTDTQYF	TGCAGCGTCCTTAAAGCGGGAGGTTGGACAGATACGCAGTATTTT
TRBD2	NA	TRBV29-1	TRBJ2-2	14	CSGTGTSGSGELFF	TGCAGCGGGACCGGGACTAGCGGGAGCGGGGAGCTGTTTTTT
NA	NA	TRBV27	TRBJ1-2	17	CASSFRSESGNYYGYTF	TGTGCCAGCAGTTTTAGGTCTGAGTCAGGAAACTACTATGGCTACACCTTC
TRBD1	NA	TRBV6-1	TRBJ1-4	12	CASSETGRKLFF	TGTGCCAGCAGTGAGACAGGGCGAAAACTGTTTTTT
NA	NA	TRBV15	TRBJ2-5	15	CATSRDRSGVGTQYF	TGTGCCACCAGCAGAGATCGGTCAGGCGTAGGGACCCAGTACTTC
TRBD1	NA	TRBV6-5	TRBJ1-6	15	CASKTGQGLNSPLHF	TGTGCCAGCAAAACGGGACAGGGGCTAAATTCACCCCTCCACTTT
NA	NA	TRBV9	TRBJ2-2	15	CASSVAGRGTGELFF	TGTGCCAGCAGCGTAGCTGGCAGGGGAACCGGGGAGCTGTTTTTT
TRBD1	NA	TRBV3-1/TRBV3-2	TRBJ1-1	14	CASSSDRGNTEAFF	TGTGCCAGCAGCTCGGACAGGGGGAACACTGAAGCTTTCTTT
NA	NA	TRBV28	TRBJ2-2	14	CASRPGQNTGELFF	TGTGCCTCCCGGCCGGGACAAAACACCGGGGAGCTGTTTTTT
NA	NA	TRBV28	TRBJ2-7	16	CASAKGLQGHGYEQYF	TGTGCCAGCGCCAAGGGGTTGCAGGGGCATGGCTACGAGCAGTACTTC
TRBD1	NA	TRBV7-9	TRBJ2-7	14	CASSYGQGPSEQYF	TGTGCCAGCAGCTACGGACAGGGTCCCTCCGAGCAGTACTTC
NA	NA	TRBV27	TRBJ1-4	14	CASSLGAPNEKLFF	TGTGCCAGCAGTCTAGGGGCCCCTAATGAAAAACTGTTTTTT
NA	NA	TRBV18	TRBJ1-4	14	CASSPRGGYEKLFF	TGTGCCAGCTCACCGAGGGGGGGTTACGAAAAACTGTTTTTT
NA	NA	TRBV28	TRBJ1-1	13	CASTPSGLARAFF	TGTGCCAGCACCCCCTCGGGTCTCGCACGAGCTTTCTTT
NA	many	TRBV6-5	TRBJ1-5	14	CASSFRGQNQPQHF	TGTGCCAGCAGTTTCAGAGGGCAAAATCAGCCCCAGCATTTT
NA	NA	TRBV6-5	TRBJ1-5	15	CASRPSQGSNQPQHF	TGTGCCAGCAGGCCTTCCCAGGGGAGCAATCAGCCCCAGCATTTT
NA	NA	TRBV9	TRBJ2-3	13	CASKSLNTDTQYF	TGTGCCAGCAAGAGCCTGAACACAGATACGCAGTATTTT
NA	NA	TRBV9	TRBJ1-3	15	CASSPAGIAGNTIYF	TGTGCCAGCAGCCCCGCAGGGATAGCTGGAAACACCATATATTTT
NA	once	TRBV28	TRBJ1-2	15	CASTPLGGVGHGYTF	TGTGCCAGCACCCCATTGGGGGGTGTAGGGCATGGCTACACCTTC
TRBD1	NA	TRBV18	TRBJ1-5	14	CASSPPPGGQPQHF	TGTGCCAGCTCACCACCGCCAGGGGGTCAGCCCCAGCATTTT
NA	NA	TRBV10-3	TRBJ2-1	17	CAISESSSLAQTNEQFF	TGTGCCATCAGTGAGTCGAGTAGTCTAGCCCAAACTAATGAGCAGTTCTTC
TRBD2	NA	TRBV27	TRBJ2-2	16	CASSLVAGVLPGELFF	TGTGCCAGCAGTTTGGTAGCGGGAGTACTACCGGGGGAGCTGTTTTTT
NA	NA	TRBV30	TRBJ2-1	11	CAWTGNHEQFF	TGTGCCTGGACCGGTAACCATGAGCAGTTCTTC
TRBD2	NA	TRBV19	TRBJ2-1	15	CASSIASGVYNEQFF	TGTGCCAGTAGTATTGCTAGCGGGGTATACAATGAGCAGTTCTTC
NA	NA	TRBV5-8	TRBJ1-5	15	CASSLITGQGQPQHF	TGTGCCAGCAGCTTGATTACAGGGCAGGGGCAGCCCCAGCATTTT
NA	NA	TRBV5-1	TRBJ1-4	12	CASSLVGEKLFF	TGCGCCAGCAGCTTGGTGGGCGAAAAACTGTTTTTT
NA	NA	TRBV4-3	TRBJ2-7	16	CASSQVASGSGYEQYF	TGCGCCAGCAGCCAGGTCGCCTCCGGGAGCGGCTACGAGCAGTACTTC
NA	NA	TRBV4-3	TRBJ1-3	16	CASSLFPTQGLDTIYF	TGCGCCAGCAGCCTTTTCCCCACTCAGGGTTTGGACACCATATATTTT
TRBD1	NA	TRBV19	TRBJ1-1	14	CASKAGQSSAEAFF	TGTGCCAGTAAGGCGGGACAGTCTTCGGCCGAAGCTTTCTTT
NA	NA	TRBV2	TRBJ1-5	12	CASSRVNQPQHF	TGTGCCAGCAGCCGGGTTAATCAGCCCCAGCATTTT
TRBD1	once	TRBV9	TRBJ1-3	16	CASSVGMTGDGNTIYF	TGTGCCAGCAGCGTAGGGATGACAGGGGATGGAAACACCATATATTTT
NA	NA	TRBV30	TRBJ1-6	13	CAWSLIEQSPLHF	TGTGCCTGGAGTTTGATCGAACAGTCACCCCTCCACTTT
TRBD1	NA	TRBV2	TRBJ1-5	15	CASTSTGGANQPQHF	TGTGCCAGCACCTCGACAGGGGGCGCAAACCAGCCCCAGCATTTT
TRBD1	NA	TRBV27	TRBJ2-7	15	CASSPGQLRSHEQYF	TGTGCCAGCAGCCCGGGACAGCTAAGATCCCACGAGCAGTACTTC
TRBD1	NA	TRBV19	TRBJ1-5	16	CASSPWTGPSNQPQHF	TGTGCCAGTAGCCCCTGGACAGGTCCGAGCAATCAGCCCCAGCATTTT